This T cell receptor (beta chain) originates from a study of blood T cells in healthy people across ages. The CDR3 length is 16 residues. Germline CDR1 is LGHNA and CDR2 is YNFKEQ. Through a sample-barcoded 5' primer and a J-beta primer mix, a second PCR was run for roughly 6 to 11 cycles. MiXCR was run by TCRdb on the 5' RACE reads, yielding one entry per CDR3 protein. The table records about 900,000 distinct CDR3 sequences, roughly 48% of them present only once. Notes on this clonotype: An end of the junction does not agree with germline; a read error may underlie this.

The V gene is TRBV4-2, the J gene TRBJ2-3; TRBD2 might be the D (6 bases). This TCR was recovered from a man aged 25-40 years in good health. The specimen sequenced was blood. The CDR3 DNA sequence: TGTGCCAACAGCCAAGACGGCACTAGGAGGGGCGATACGCAGTATTTT. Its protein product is CANSQDGTRRGDTQYF.